This T cell receptor beta chain originates from a study of T cells after somatic rescue of genetic block. TCRdb's table, derived via immunoSEQ multiplex PCR, lists solely in-frame clones and lacks some. The repertoire holds 85,000 to 100,000 clones, with around 90% as singletons. Trimming shortened V by 5 bases and J by 7 bases, and 8 bases separated the two germline ends. The CDR3 spans 11 residues. Germline V gives CDR1 MDHEN, CDR2 SYDVKM. Sequencing was done on a sample of peripheral blood mononuclear cells (PBMCs). J is TRBJ1-2 and V is TRBV28, with no clear D. This clonotype originated in a young woman. CDR3 sequence: CASSPTAGYTF. The CDR3 DNA is TGTGCCAGCAGTCCAACGGCTGGCTACACCTTC.